The present TCR beta chain was sequenced within a study of blood T cells in healthy people across ages. The overall study: Template switching caught about one barcoded beta molecule for each two T cells.

Broader study findings: Comparison with aged donors showed that long-lived donors had more naive CD4+ cells and higher diversity.

Germline loops: CDR1 SGDLS, CDR2 YYNGEE. This CDR3 spans 14 amino acids. V lost 3 bases to trimming and J lost 3 bases; unmatched junction nucleotides: 4. Using a J-beta primer mix together with a sample-barcoded 5' primer, a second PCR was run for roughly 6 to 11 cycles. Each cDNA molecule, via a template-switch adaptor with 12 random nucleotides, was tagged. TCRdb redid the calling of the 5' RACE reads with MiXCR, one entry per CDR3 protein. The table records about 780,000 distinct CDR3 sequences, less than 60% of them present only once. As regards this clonotype: The antigen is not known.

The sequencing input was blood. The chain couples TRBV9 to TRBJ1-2, with 8 bases matching TRBD1. This clonotype was sampled from a man of 80 years or more in good health. The CDR3 region has the DNA TGTGCCAGCAGCGAGGGGACAGGTGACTATGGCTACACCTTC. This translates into CASSEGTGDYGYTF.